This T cell receptor (beta chain) came from a study of CD8+ T cells in alopecia areata (dated by TCRdb to between 2017 and 2018). Study-wide context: Treated patients were enrolled in an open-label pilot trial of oral tofacitinib, 5 to 10 mg twice daily, for moderate-to-severe alopecia areata. The RNA source kit depended on sample type: the PAXgene miRNA kit for fixed scalp, the miRNeasy kit for PBMCs, and the RNeasy kit for mouse skin. Clonality in the scalp was compared among normal scalp (n=4), patchy alopecia areata scalp (n=8), and alopecia totalis/universalis scalp (n=8). The study used high-throughput TCRbeta sequencing to examine T cell clonal expansion in alopecia areata, in both the C3H/HeJ mouse model and human patients. immunoSEQ multiplex PCR using 35 Vbeta forward primers and 13 Jbeta reverse primers was used to amplify TCRbeta CDR3 regions. Tofacitinib was given for 6 to 18 months, followed by 6 months of follow-up off drug to assess delayed response and recurrence. Patients on tofacitinib were biopsied at baseline and after 4 and 24 weeks of treatment, and several of the patients also had a later scalp biopsy. In treated patients, disease severity was measured using the SALT score, which gives the percentage of scalp surface area affected. Scalp tissue and sorted CD4+ and CD8+ peripheral blood T cells from patchy and totalis/universalis alopecia areata patients and from healthy controls were covered by human TCRbeta sequencing.

Libraries came from the immunoSEQ multiplex PCR assay. For TCR sequencing, RNA was extracted from every sample and reverse transcribed into cDNA to serve as template. First-strand cDNA was synthesized with SuperScript III using a 2:1 mix of oligo-dT and random hexamers. A synthetic immune receptor repertoire was used to assess amplification bias, and residual bias was removed computationally. Concerning the study's data processing: Raw reads were preprocessed to remove errors, and CDR3 was defined by IMGT conventions from the conserved cysteine to phenylalanine. Clonality was computed by normalizing Shannon entropy by log2 of the number of productive unique TCRs and subtracting the result from 1. Whether each scalp clone was CD4 or CD8 was inferred by checking scalp TCRbeta sequences against the CD4 and CD8 repertoires from sorted blood. The source is immuneACCESS, and TCRdb retained only in-frame sequences with V and J called. Part of the clones is not carried over; for the studies checked, unresolved V genes explain less than half of this, and the remainder is unexplained. D and trimming were read from the DNA, whereas the V and J calls and clone size are those reported in that table. The sample contains over 150,000 clones, 45% to 75% of them found a single time. 0.65% to 0.7% of the sample lies in the top ten.

CDR1 and CDR2 are read off the germline V gene (reference sequence) as GTSNPN and SVGIG. V and J are trimmed by 1 base and 4 bases, and the gene matches miss 4 bases of the junction. The CDR3 sequence holds 13 residues, the cysteine and phenylalanine included. The retained sequence is limited to the CDR3, 39 bases, with the frame set at the first base. The time point label, read with the paper, signifies: about four weeks on oral tofacitinib. Sample treatment or condition, as interpreted from the label and publication: oral pan-JAK inhibitor, 5-10 mg twice daily. From alopecia areata patients, peripheral blood was collected along with lesional scalp punch biopsies. After PBMCs were isolated by density centrifugation and stained for CD3, CD4 and CD8, a FACSAria was used to sort CD4+ and CD8+ T cells. Comment on this clone: Its target antigen remains unknown. No much larger clone exists at a distance of one base, and base qualities are not known.

Broad study findings and their caveats: Because the treated cohort was small and had only one nonresponder, larger studies are needed to examine links between baseline CD8+ expansion and response. Compared with normal scalp, lesional scalp, particularly in alopecia totalis/universalis, had higher clonality and more expanded CD8+ clones, which suggests antigenic drive. Scalp TCR repertoire analysis is complicated because resident alphabeta T cells in normal human skin are also sequenced, whereas mouse skin is dominated by gammadelta T cells. Scalp clonality and the number of expanded CD8+ clones among the top 100 scalp clones were significantly decreased by tofacitinib. Compared with mice, TCR sequences shared between patients were less clear, possibly partly because of HLA diversity across the patient population. Many expanded lesional clones persisted in scalp and blood during tofacitinib treatment, which may partly explain relapse after stopping treatment.

The sequence came from a human donor with alopecia areata. In this chain, TRBV30 is recombined with TRBJ2-7; 7 central bases correspond to TRBD1. This material consisted of CD4+ T cells sorted from blood, taken at week 4, from a patient treated with tofacitinib. This receptor has the CDR3 CAWSEDRTYEQYF. The DNA is TGTGCCTGGAGTGAGGACAGGACGTACGAGCAGTACTTC.